This T cell receptor beta chain originates from a study of blood T cell repertoires in COVID-19. Study information: COVID-19 samples, acute and convalescent, were from the United States, Italy and Spain.

The CDR3 runs 17 residues. V was pared by 5 bases and J by 4 bases, with 12 bases of the junction left unmatched. Study processing details: Reference gene primer amplification gave nucleated cell count estimates. This table comes from immunoSEQ multiplex PCR, and its TCRdb copy is limited to in-frame clones, with some not included. The DNA gave D and trimming, while V, J and clone size come from that table. The sample has 90,000 to 150,000 clones, 79% seen once; the top ten hold 3% to 4.5%. The receptor was derived from an elderly woman with acute or convalescent COVID-19. The V call is TRBV6-7, the J call TRBJ1-2; 11 bases are a match to TRBD1. TRBV6-7 is noted as an ORF with a role that remains uncertain. The material sequenced was peripheral blood. The DNA for the CDR3 is TGTGCCAGCAGTCCCCGGGACAGGGGGGAGTTGGGCTATGGCTACACCTTC. It is translated as CASSPRDRGELGYGYTF.